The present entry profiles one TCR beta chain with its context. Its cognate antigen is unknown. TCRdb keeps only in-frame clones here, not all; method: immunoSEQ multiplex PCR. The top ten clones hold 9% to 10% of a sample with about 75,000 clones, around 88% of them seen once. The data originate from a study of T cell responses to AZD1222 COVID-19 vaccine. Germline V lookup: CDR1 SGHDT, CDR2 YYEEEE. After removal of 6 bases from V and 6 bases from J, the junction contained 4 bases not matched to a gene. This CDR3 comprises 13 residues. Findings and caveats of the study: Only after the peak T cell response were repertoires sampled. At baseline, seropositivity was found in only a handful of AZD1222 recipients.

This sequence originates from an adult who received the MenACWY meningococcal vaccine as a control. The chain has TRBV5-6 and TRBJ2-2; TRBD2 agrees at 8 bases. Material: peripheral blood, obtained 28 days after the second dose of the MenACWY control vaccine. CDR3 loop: CASKGLGAGELFF. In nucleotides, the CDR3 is TGTGCCAGCAAGGGACTAGGGGCCGGGGAGCTGTTTTTT. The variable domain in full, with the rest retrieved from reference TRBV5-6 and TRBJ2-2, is DAGVTQSPTHLIKTRGQQVTLRCSPKSGHDTVSWYQQALGQGPQFIFQYYEEEERQRGNFPDRFSGHQFPNYSSELNVNALLLGDSALYLCASKGLGAGELFFGEGSRLTVL.